This T cell receptor (beta chain) was recorded in a study of blood T cell repertoires in COVID-19. This table comes from immunoSEQ multiplex PCR, and its TCRdb copy is limited to in-frame clones, with some not included. Here the sample spans 80,000 to 95,000 clones, roughly nine tenths being singletons. This clone was picked up one time. Germline lookup yields CDR1 SGHRS and CDR2 YFSETQ. CDR3 length: 16 residues. With 0 bases removed from V and 0 bases from J, the gap between germline ends came to 7 bases. J is TRBJ1-6 and V is TRBV5-1, with D uncertain. This clonotype was obtained from a woman aged 70-85 years with acute or convalescent COVID-19. Sequenced input: peripheral blood. The CDR3 DNA reads TGCGCCAGCAGCTTGGAACCGAGCTCCTATAATTCACCCCTCCACTTT. Encoded protein: CASSLEPSSYNSPLHF.